One sample yielded the 20 T cell receptor beta chains listed below, sequenced in a study of blood T cells in healthy people across ages. For the second PCR, which ran for roughly 7 to 11 cycles, a sample-barcoded 5' primer and a J-beta primer mix were used. Via MiXCR, TCRdb re-called the 5' RACE reads, giving one row per CDR3 protein. Altogether approximately 820,000 distinct CDR3 sequences are present, more than 40% being singletons, with the ten largest covering under 20%. Sequenced input: blood. Source of these receptors: a man aged 55 to 69 in good health.

This CDR3 reads CASSLSTGGPYEQYF. The DNA for the CDR3 is TGCGCCAGCAGCTTGAGCACAGGGGGACCCTACGAGCAGTACTTC. The chain uses TRBV5-1 and TRBJ2-7; the match to TRBD1 covers 8 bases. This CDR3 is 15 amino acids long. Germline V gene data show CDR1 as SGHRS and CDR2 as YFSETQ. V was clipped by 1 base and J by 2 bases; unmatched bases: 5.

This chain uses TRBV12-5 with TRBJ2-2; TRBD1 aligns across 7 bases. Germline V gene lookup returns CDR1 LGHNT and CDR2 FRNRAP. V gave up 4 bases and J gave up 2 bases; unmatched junction bases: 4. The CDR3 runs 15 residues. CDR3 in amino acids: CASGSGTVNTGELFF. Written as DNA, the CDR3 is TGTGCTAGTGGTTCTGGGACAGTAAACACCGGGGAGCTGTTTTTT. Variable domain in full (rest from reference TRBV12-5 and TRBJ2-2): DARVTQTPRHKVTEMGQEVTMRCQPILGHNTVFWYRQTMMQGLELLAYFRNRAPLDDSGMPKDRFSAEMPDATLATLKIQPSEPRDSAVYFCASGSGTVNTGELFFGEGSRLTVL.

This clonotype showed up just a few times. The CDR3 is CASGASGGTEQFF. In DNA, the CDR3 is TGCGCCAGCGGGGCTAGCGGGGGAACTGAGCAGTTCTTC. The rearrangement joins TRBV5-1 to TRBJ2-1, with 10 bases matching TRBD2. J gave up 9 bases and V 7 bases, and 7 bases lay outside the gene matches. This CDR3 contains 13 residues. Germline V gene data show CDR1 as SGHRS and CDR2 as YFSETQ.

This clonotype was seen at least ten times. The chain links TRBV7-2 to TRBJ2-7; TRBD1 aligns across 8 bases. Trimming at V came to 5 bases and at J to 3 bases, leaving 9 bases not matched to a gene. Germline V gives CDR1 SGHTA, CDR2 FQGNSA. The CDR3 runs to 15 residues. The CDR3 sequence is CASSKGTGRNYEQYF. The DNA for the CDR3 is TGTGCCAGCAGCAAAGGGACAGGAAGAAACTACGAGCAGTACTTC. The entire variable domain, with the rest obtained from reference TRBV7-2 and TRBJ2-7, is as follows: GAGVSQSPSNKVTEKGKDVELRCDPISGHTALYWYRQSLGQGLEFLIYFQGNSAPDKSGLPSDRFSAERTGGSVSTLTIQRTQQEDSAVYLCASSKGTGRNYEQYFGPGTRLTVT.

This clonotype occurred many times. V is TRBV12-3 or TRBV12-4 and J is TRBJ2-5; the D gene is possibly TRBD2 (5 bases). The ends were cut back, 5 bases at V and 11 bases at J, with 15 bases in the middle. The CDR3 contains 12 residues. The CDR3 loop reads CASSPQSREQYF. The CDR3 bases are TGTGCCAGCAGTCCACAGTCGAGGGAGCAGTACTTC.

This chain uses TRBV7-9 with TRBJ2-3, with D possibly being TRBD1 (5 bases). Germline V gene lookup returns CDR1 SEHNR and CDR2 FQNEAQ (reference sequence). The CDR3 has 13 amino acids. The V and J ends lost 6 bases and 3 bases respectively, with 10 bases between them. CDR3 sequence: CASRDSRTDTQYF. Written as DNA, the CDR3 is TGTGCCAGCAGAGACAGTAGGACAGATACGCAGTATTTT.

The chain carries TRBV7-2 and TRBJ1-6, with D unresolved. The V gene lost 5 bases and the J gene lost 0 bases, with 11 bases spanning the gap. Germline V gene lookup returns CDR1 SGHTA and CDR2 FQGNSA. This CDR3 has 16 residues. As DNA, the CDR3 is TGTGCCAGCAGCCCCGAGGTTAGCTCCTATAATTCACCCCTCCACTTT. Protein sequence: CASSPEVSSYNSPLHF.

A remark on this clonotype: At one boundary the junction diverges from the germline segment, which might be a read error. The CDR3, as DNA: TGTACCAGCAGTCCATTGACAGGGGAAGAGCAGTACTTC. Encoded protein: CTSSPLTGEEQYF. The chain has TRBV6-1 and TRBJ2-4; 8 nucleotides align to TRBD1. Germline V gene data show CDR1 as MNHNS and CDR2 as SASEGT. This CDR3 spans 13 amino acids.

The gene calls are TRBV28 and TRBJ2-1, with 7 nucleotides matching TRBD2. CDR1 and CDR2 (germline): MDHEN, SYDVKM. The J segment lost 7 bases and the V segment lost 5 bases, leaving 8 bases of the junction unmatched. This CDR3 contains 14 residues. The CDR3 coding sequence is TGTGCCAGCAGTCTCGTTGGGACTAAAAATGAGCAGTTCTTC. Amino acid sequence: CASSLVGTKNEQFF.

This clonotype was detected only a few times. The chain combines TRBV5-1 with TRBJ2-7, with TRBD1 as a possible D gene (6 bases). The germline V gene has CDR1 SGHRS and CDR2 YFSETQ. Trimming left V 4 bases short and J 7 bases short, with 15 bases between. CDR3 length: 13 residues. This chain's CDR3 is CASSTGQTMEQYF. CDR3 DNA sequence: TGCGCCAGCAGCACCGGACAGACTATGGAGCAGTACTTC.

The CDR3 loop is CASRPGQGARGYTF. As DNA, the CDR3 is TGTGCCAGCCGTCCAGGACAGGGGGCGCGAGGCTACACCTTC. The V call is TRBV27, the J call TRBJ1-2; TRBD1 agrees at 11 bases. The CDR3 spans 14 residues. Germline V gene sequence: CDR1 MNHEY, CDR2 SMNVEV (reference sequence). V was clipped by 8 bases and J by 8 bases; unmatched bases: 10.

This clonotype has at least ten counts. The rearrangement joins TRBV4-3 to TRBJ1-6, with 9 bases that match TRBD1. Germline CDR1 LGHNA, CDR2 YSLEER. V lost 0 bases and J lost 6; bases outside the gene matches: 9. This CDR3 is built from 18 residues. CDR3 in DNA: TGCGCCAGCAGCCAAGATCTTGGGAGGACAGGGGTTAATTCACCCCTCCACTTT. Residues: CASSQDLGRTGVNSPLHF.

Remarks on this clonotype: A much larger clone differs by one base, so this may be a read error. V is TRBV20-1 and J is TRBJ2-1, with 8 bases lining up with TRBD1. Germline loops: CDR1 DFQATT, CDR2 SNEGSKA (reference sequence). This CDR3 is 15 amino acids long. Trimming cost V 3 bases and J 13 bases; bases outside gene matches: 17. DNA for the CDR3: TGCAGTGCTAGCTCTTCAGGGGGCTCGGGAGAGACCCAGTTCTTC. Its translation: CSASSSGGSGETQFF.

V and J are TRBV7-2 and TRBJ1-4; D gene unclear. CDR3 length: 15 residues. The germline V gene encodes CDR1 SGHTA and CDR2 FQGNSA. Trimming took 5 bases from V and 5 from J, leaving 15 bases between them. The CDR3 DNA reads TGTGCCAGCAGCCGAGGACCTCTTCTGAATGAAAAACTGTTTTTT. It translates to CASSRGPLLNEKLFF.

The chain employs TRBV7-2 and TRBJ2-1, with unresolved D. V lost 1 base, J lost 3 bases, and 7 bases lay in between. Germline CDR1 SGHTA, CDR2 FQGNSA. The CDR3 spans 14 residues. CDR3 in amino acids: CASSLGHNYNEQFF. Here the CDR3 DNA reads TGTGCCAGCAGCTTAGGACATAACTACAATGAGCAGTTCTTC.

V and J are TRBV9 and TRBJ2-5, with 9 bases identical to TRBD1. CDR3 length equals 16 residues. Looked up from germline, CDR1 is SGDLS and CDR2 is YYNGEE. V trimming: 2 bases; J trimming: 11 bases; junction bases outside the gene matches: 16. The CDR3 region is CASSVAGTGSINEQYF. CDR3 bases: TGTGCCAGCAGCGTGGCTGGGACAGGGTCCATCAATGAGCAGTACTTC.

Ten or more counts support this clonotype. The V call is TRBV7-2, the J call TRBJ1-1; perhaps TRBD1 as D (5 bases). The CDR3 spans 15 residues. The V gene lost 5 bases and the J gene lost 5 bases, with 18 bases spanning the gap. Germline CDR1 and CDR2: SGHTA and FQGNSA. The CDR3 is CASSPRSRGVTEAFF. The CDR3 DNA sequence: TGTGCCAGCAGCCCCCGGTCAAGGGGTGTGACTGAAGCTTTCTTT.

The chain couples TRBV6-2 or TRBV6-3 to TRBJ2-5; 10 nucleotides match TRBD2. The trim removed 6 bases at V and 11 bases at J, leaving 15 bases unmatched. The CDR3 contains 15 residues. In germline, CDR1 is MNHEY, CDR2 SVGEGT. The CDR3 loop reads CASSLAGAKLNEQYF. CDR3 DNA sequence: TGTGCCAGCAGCCTAGCGGGGGCGAAGCTGAATGAGCAGTACTTC.

This chain links TRBV4-3 with TRBJ2-3, with D perhaps TRBD1 (6 bases). From germline, CDR1 is LGHNA and CDR2 YSLEER. V was cut by 4 bases and J by 2 bases, with 10 bases left in between. There are 14 residues in the CDR3. The CDR3 reads CASSPRDTTDTQYF. The CDR3, as DNA: TGCGCCAGCAGCCCCCGGGACACCACAGATACGCAGTATTTT.

The chain recombines TRBV11-2 with TRBJ2-5; 8 bases are a match to TRBD2. This CDR3 contains 13 residues. Germline CDR1 reads SGHAT; CDR2 reads FQNNGV. Losses at the gene ends were 3 bases for V and 7 bases for J; bases not matched to a gene: 4. The CDR3 DNA is TGTGCCAGCAGCTTCGGGGGGGTGGCGACCCAGTACTTC. This codes for CASSFGGVATQYF.